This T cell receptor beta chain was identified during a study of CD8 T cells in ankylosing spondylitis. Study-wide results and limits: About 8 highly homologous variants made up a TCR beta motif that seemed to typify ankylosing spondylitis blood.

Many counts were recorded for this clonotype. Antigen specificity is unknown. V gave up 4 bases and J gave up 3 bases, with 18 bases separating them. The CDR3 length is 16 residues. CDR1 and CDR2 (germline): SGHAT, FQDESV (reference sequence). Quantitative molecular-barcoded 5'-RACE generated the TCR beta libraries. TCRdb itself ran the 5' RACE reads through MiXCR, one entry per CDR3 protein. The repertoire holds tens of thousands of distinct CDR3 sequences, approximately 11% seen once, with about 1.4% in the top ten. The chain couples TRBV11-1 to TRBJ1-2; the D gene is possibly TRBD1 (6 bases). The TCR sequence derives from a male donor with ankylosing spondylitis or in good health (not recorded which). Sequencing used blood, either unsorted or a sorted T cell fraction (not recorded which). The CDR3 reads CASSSSLRGGDYGYTF. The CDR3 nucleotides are TGTGCCAGCAGCTCTAGCCTCAGGGGCGGCGACTATGGCTACACCTTC.